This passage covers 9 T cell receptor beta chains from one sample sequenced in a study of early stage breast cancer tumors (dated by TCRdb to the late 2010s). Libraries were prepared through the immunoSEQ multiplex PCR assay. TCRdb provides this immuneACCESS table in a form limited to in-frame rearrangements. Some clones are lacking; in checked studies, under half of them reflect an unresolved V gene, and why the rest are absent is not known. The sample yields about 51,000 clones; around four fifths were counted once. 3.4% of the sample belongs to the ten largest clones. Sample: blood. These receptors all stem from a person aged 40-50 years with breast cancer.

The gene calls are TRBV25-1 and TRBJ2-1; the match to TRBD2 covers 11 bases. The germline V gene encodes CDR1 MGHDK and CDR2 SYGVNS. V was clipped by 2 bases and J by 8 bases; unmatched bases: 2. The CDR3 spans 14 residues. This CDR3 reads CASSETSGSYEQFF. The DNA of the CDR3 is TGTGCCAGCAGTGAAACTAGCGGGAGCTATGAGCAGTTCTTC.

CDR3 sequence reads: CASSADSLSRYF. CDR3 DNA sequence: TGTGCCAGTAGTGCGGACAGCTTGTCGCGGTACTTC. J is TRBJ2-7 and V is TRBV19; the D gene is possibly TRBD1 (6 bases). Germline CDR1 reads LNHDA; CDR2 reads SQIVND (reference sequence). The CDR3 consists of 12 residues. V lost 5 bases to trimming and J lost 12 bases, with 17 bases between them.

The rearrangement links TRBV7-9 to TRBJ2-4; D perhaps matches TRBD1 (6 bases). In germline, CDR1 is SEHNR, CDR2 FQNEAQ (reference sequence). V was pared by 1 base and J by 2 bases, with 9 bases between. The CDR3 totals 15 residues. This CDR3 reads CASSLGGGPKNIQYF. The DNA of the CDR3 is TGTGCCAGCAGCTTAGGAGGGGGACCCAAAAACATTCAGTACTTC.

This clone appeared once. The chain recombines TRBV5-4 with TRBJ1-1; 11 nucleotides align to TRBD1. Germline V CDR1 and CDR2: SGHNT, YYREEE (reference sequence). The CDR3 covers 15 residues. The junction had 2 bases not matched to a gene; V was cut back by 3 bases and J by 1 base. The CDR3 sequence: CASSSGQGANTEAFF. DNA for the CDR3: TGTGCCAGCAGCTCAGGACAGGGGGCGAACACTGAAGCTTTCTTT.

CDR3 in amino acids: CARRQGSHEQYF. In nucleotides, the CDR3 is TGTGCCCGACGACAGGGATCCCACGAGCAGTACTTC. The chain has TRBV12-1 and TRBJ2-7; no check of the table's D call, TRBD1, against the DNA was made. TRBV12-1 corresponds to a pseudogene. The length of the CDR3 is 12 residues.

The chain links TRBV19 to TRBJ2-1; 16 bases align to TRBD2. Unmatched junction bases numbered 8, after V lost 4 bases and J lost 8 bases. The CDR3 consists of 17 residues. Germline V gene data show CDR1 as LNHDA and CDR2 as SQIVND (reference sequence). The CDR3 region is CASSTPGTSGREYEQFF. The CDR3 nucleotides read TGTGCCAGTAGTACCCCCGGGACTAGCGGGAGGGAATATGAGCAGTTCTTC.

Written as DNA, the CDR3 is TGCGCCAGCAGCCAAGAAACGGGAGTTGGTGAGACCCAGTACTTC. Translation: CASSQETGVGETQYF. The rearrangement links TRBV4-1 to TRBJ2-5; the D gene is possibly TRBD2 (6 bases). This CDR3 has 15 residues. The ends were cut back, 0 bases at V and 5 bases at J, with 13 bases in the middle. Germline lookup yields CDR1 MGHRA and CDR2 YSYEKL.

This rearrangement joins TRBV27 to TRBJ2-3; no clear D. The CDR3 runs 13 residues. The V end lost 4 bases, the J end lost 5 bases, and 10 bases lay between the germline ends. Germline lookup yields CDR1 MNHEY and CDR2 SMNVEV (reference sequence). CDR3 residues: CASSSRVRDTQYF. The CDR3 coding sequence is TGTGCCAGCAGTTCCCGAGTCAGAGATACGCAGTATTTT.

CDR3 amino acids: CASSRLAGGPGDTQYF. Written as DNA, the CDR3 is TGTGCCAGCAGCCGACTAGCGGGAGGACCCGGAGATACGCAGTATTTT. J is TRBJ2-3 and V is TRBV11-3; 13 bases line up with TRBD2. Germline loops: CDR1 SGHNT, CDR2 YENEEA. J gave up 5 bases and V 5 bases, and 7 bases lay outside the gene matches. There are 16 residues in the CDR3.